Listed below are T cell receptor beta chains from one sample, sequenced in a study of cytomegalovirus exposure and HLA in healthy donors. The repertoire was sequenced with immunoSEQ multiplex PCR; TCRdb's copy has only in-frame clones and lacks some. The sample totals some 31,000 clones. The source material was PBMCs. The receptors originated from a woman in her forties in good health and CMV-seropositive. The CDR3 runs from the conserved cysteine through the conserved F or W. Each record gives: D gene, V gene, J gene, CDR3 protein, CDR3 DNA. D genes are given only for firm matches.

TRBD2	TRBV14	TRBJ2-7	CASSQTGRVEYEQYF	TGTGCCAGCAGCCAGACCGGGAGGGTGGAGTACGAGCAGTACTTC
NA	TRBV6-1	TRBJ2-7	CASSEKGTLSAYEQYF	TGTGCCAGCAGTGAAAAAGGAACTCTTAGCGCCTACGAGCAGTACTTC
NA	TRBV15	TRBJ1-1	CATSSRPNTEAFF	TGTGCCACCAGCAGCAGGCCGAACACTGAAGCTTTCTTT
TRBD1	TRBV5-5	TRBJ1-2	CASSLAHRQGYGYTF	TGTGCCAGCAGCTTGGCCCATAGACAGGGTTACGGCTACACCTTC
NA	TRBV7-2	TRBJ2-1	CASSRTSLPNNEQFF	TGTGCCAGCAGCCGCACTAGCTTACCGAACAATGAGCAGTTCTTC
TRBD1	TRBV7-9	TRBJ1-4	CASSPGTGGVGEKLFF	TGTGCCAGCAGTCCTGGGACAGGGGGAGTCGGTGAAAAACTGTTTTTT
TRBD1	TRBV7-6	TRBJ1-2	CASSPGTGAGYTF	TGTGCCAGCAGCCCTGGGACAGGGGCTGGCTACACCTTC
NA	TRBV4-1	TRBJ2-1	CASSQDSMSDEQFF	TGCGCCAGCAGCCAAGATAGCATGTCGGATGAGCAGTTCTTC
NA	TRBV4-2	TRBJ2-7	CASSRRSSGTGKGTYEQYF	TGTGCCAGCAGCCGGAGATCTTCAGGTACAGGGAAGGGCACCTACGAGCAGTACTTC
NA	TRBV13	TRBJ2-7	CASSLGSAREQYF	TGTGCCAGCAGCTTAGGCTCAGCGCGCGAGCAGTACTTC
TRBD1	TRBV27	TRBJ1-2	CASSQRAITGGINYGYTF	TGTGCCAGCAGTCAACGGGCCATAACAGGGGGCATTAACTATGGCTACACCTTC
NA	TRBV28	TRBJ1-5	CATSGFSNQPQHF	TGTGCCACCTCGGGATTTAGCAATCAGCCCCAGCATTTT
TRBD2	TRBV30	TRBJ2-1	CAWSEWTRDEQFF	TGTGCCTGGAGTGAATGGACTAGGGATGAGCAGTTCTTC
NA	TRBV14	TRBJ2-7	CASSQELSSYEQYF	TGTGCCAGCAGCCAAGAACTAAGCTCCTACGAGCAGTACTTC
NA	TRBV4-1	TRBJ2-7	CASSQVTGVLAGAPSICF	TGCGCCAGCAGCCAGGTTACAGGGGTCCTAGCGGGCGCCCCCTCTATATGCTTC
NA	TRBV9	TRBJ2-1	CASSAEGRLDRAWDNEQFF	TGTGCCAGCAGCGCTGAAGGGAGGCTAGACAGGGCGTGGGACAATGAGCAGTTCTTC
TRBD1	TRBV29-1	TRBJ2-7	CSVESGQGPYEQYF	TGCAGCGTTGAGTCGGGACAGGGACCCTACGAGCAGTACTTC
TRBD2	TRBV9	TRBJ2-3	CASSVVGSGRGITDTQYF	TGTGCCAGCAGCGTAGTAGGTAGCGGGAGAGGTATCACAGATACGCAGTATTTT
NA	TRBV18	TRBJ2-7	CASSLDRSYEQYF	TGTGCCAGCTCATTGGACAGATCCTACGAGCAGTACTTC
TRBD1	TRBV4-3	TRBJ1-1	CASSKGTGVTEAFF	TGCGCCAGCAGCAAGGGGACAGGTGTCACTGAAGCTTTCTTT
NA	TRBV5-1	TRBJ2-5	CASSSTGQETQYF	TGCGCCAGCAGCTCGACAGGTCAAGAGACCCAGTACTTC
TRBD1	TRBV28	TRBJ1-5	CASRHKGAGQPQHF	TGTGCCAGCAGACACAAGGGGGCTGGTCAGCCCCAGCATTTT
NA	TRBV4-3	TRBJ2-5	CASSQEVRETQYF	TGCGCCAGCAGCCAAGAGGTCAGAGAGACCCAGTACTTC